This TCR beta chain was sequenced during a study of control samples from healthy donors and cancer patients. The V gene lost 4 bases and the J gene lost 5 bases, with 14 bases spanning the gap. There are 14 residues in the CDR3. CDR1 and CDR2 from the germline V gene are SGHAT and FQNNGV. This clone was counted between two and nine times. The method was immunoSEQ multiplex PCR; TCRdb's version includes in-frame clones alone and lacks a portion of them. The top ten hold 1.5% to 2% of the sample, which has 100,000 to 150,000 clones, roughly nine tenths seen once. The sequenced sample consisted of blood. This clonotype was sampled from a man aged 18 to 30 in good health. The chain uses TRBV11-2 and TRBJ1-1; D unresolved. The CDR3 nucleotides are TGTGCCAGCAGCTCACAGAGGTTAGCGACTGAAGCTTTCTTT. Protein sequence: CASSSQRLATEAFF.